The 9 T cell receptor beta chains below come from one sample, sequenced in a study of regulatory T cells in long-lasting Graves disease. Sequencing libraries for TCR beta were prepared with iRepertoire HTBI primers and Arm-PCR of CDR3 regions. Each CDR3 protein gets one entry after TCRdb re-called the multiplex PCR reads with MiXCR. The top ten hold around 15% of the sample, which has roughly 260,000 distinct CDR3 sequences, roughly 18% seen once. The time point here: newly diagnosed GD, antithyroid drugs for less than 3 months. The TCR library was prepared using RNA isolated from PBMCs. The sample was also reused in another study, on T cells in Graves' hyperthyroidism and ophthalmopathy.

Sequencing used peripheral blood mononuclear cells (PBMCs), obtained at new diagnosis, from a patient treated with antithyroid drugs. The receptors shown here come from a woman in her 30s with Graves disease.

In its sample, this clonotype was seen many times. CDR3 in amino acids: CASSQGIAGGSNEQYF. The CDR3 DNA is TGTGCCAGCAGCCAGGGAATAGCGGGGGGTTCTAACGAGCAGTACTTC. This chain connects TRBV3-1 to TRBJ2-7; 10 bases are a match to TRBD2. Germline V gives CDR1 LGHDT, CDR2 YNNKEL (reference sequence). The CDR3 is 16 amino acids. The J segment lost 5 bases and the V segment lost 3 bases, leaving 10 bases of the junction unmatched.

To note about this clonotype: The likely explanation is a read error, given a far larger clone one base away. The V gene is TRBV28, the J gene TRBJ2-7; TRBD2 matches 12 bases. Germline trimming cut 4 bases from V and 7 bases from J; bases unmatched to any gene: 14. The germline gives CDR1 MDHEN, CDR2 SYDVKM. This CDR3 has 17 amino acids. CDR3 region: CASSSPKLAGGYNEQYF. CDR3 nucleotides: TGTGCCAGCAGTTCACCCAAACTAGCGGGGGGTTACAATGAGCAGTACTTC.

In its sample, this clonotype was seen a few times. The genes are TRBV18 and TRBJ1-2; 7 nucleotides line up with TRBD1. The CDR3 totals 16 residues. CDR1 and CDR2 (germline): KGHSH, LQKENI. V was clipped by 3 bases and J by 8 bases; unmatched bases: 15. The CDR3 is CASSPTGDGSLRGYTF. The DNA of the CDR3 is TGTGCCAGCTCACCCACAGGGGACGGCTCTCTACGGGGCTACACCTTC.

This clonotype occurred many times. The junction departs from the called germline gene at one end, perhaps through a read error. The rearrangement joins TRBV7-9 to TRBJ1-4; TRBD1 matches 8 bases. This CDR3 is 17 amino acids long. Germline CDR1 SEHNR, CDR2 FQNEAQ (reference sequence). The DNA for the CDR3 is TGTGCCAGCAGCGTAGCACAGGGGGACTGGTCTAATGAAAAACTGTTTTTT. Its protein product is CASSVAQGDWSNEKLFF. Supplemented by reference TRBV7-9 and TRBJ1-4, the full variable domain reads DTGVSQNPRHKITKRGQNVTFRCDPISEHNRLYWYRQTLGQGPEFLTYFQNEAQLEKSRLLSDRFSAERPKGSFSTLEIQRTEQGDSAMYLCASSVAQGDWSNEKLFFGSGTQLSVL.

This clonotype was counted ten times or more. The chain is built from TRBV2 and TRBJ1-5; D is ambiguous. The V and J ends lost 1 base and 0 bases respectively, with 10 bases between them. The CDR3 extends over 16 amino acids. Germline V lookup: CDR1 SNHLY, CDR2 FYNNEI. The CDR3 DNA sequence: TGTGCCAGCAGTGAAGATGGGATCTCTAGCAATCAGCCCCAGCATTTT. Protein product: CASSEDGISSNQPQHF.

There are many counts of this clonotype. V usage is TRBV5-4 and J usage is TRBJ2-1, with D hard to call. The CDR3 runs to 13 residues. V lost 0 bases and J lost 6, with 7 bases in between. Germline CDR1 is SGHNT and CDR2 is YYREEE (reference sequence). CDR3 residues: CASSLEAANEQFF. CDR3 sequence (DNA): TGTGCCAGCAGCTTGGAGGCGGCCAATGAGCAGTTCTTC.

In this sample, this clonotype turned up many times. The CDR3 region is CSVERSGGALDTQYF. CDR3 coding DNA: TGCAGCGTTGAACGCAGCGGGGGGGCCCTAGATACGCAGTATTTT. The chain links TRBV29-1 to TRBJ2-3, with 10 bases that match TRBD2. Germline trimming cut 2 bases from V and 5 bases from J; bases unmatched to any gene: 7. Per germline, CDR1 SQVTM and CDR2 ANQGSEA. This CDR3 has 15 amino acids.

Only a few counts were recorded for this clonotype. One end of the junction fails to match germline, which may point to a read error. V is TRBV7-6 and J is TRBJ2-1; tentatively, D is TRBD1 (6 bases). Germline V gene lookup returns CDR1 SGHVS and CDR2 FNYEAQ. CDR3 size: 13 residues. CDR3 nucleotides: TGTGCTAGCAGCTTAGACAGGAACAATGAGCAGTTCTTC. Encoded protein: CASSLDRNNEQFF.

This clonotype was counted many times. This clone may be a read error of a much larger clone one base away. The V and J genes are TRBV20-1 and TRBJ1-2, with TRBD1 identical over 7 bases. Germline V CDR1 and CDR2: DFQATT, SNEGSKA (reference sequence). J lost 8 bases, V lost 1 base, and 16 bases had no gene match. This CDR3 contains 16 residues. The DNA for the CDR3 is TGCAGTGCTAGAGGGGGGAGGTACAGGGGTATAGCCGGCTACACCTTC. It specifies CSARGGRYRGIAGYTF.